This is a list of T cell receptor beta chains from one sample in a study of T cells in Graves' hyperthyroidism and ophthalmopathy. Each CDR3 protein gets one entry after TCRdb re-called the multiplex PCR reads with MiXCR. The sample holds under 350,000 distinct CDR3 sequences; about a sixth are singletons and the top ten take over 45%. The sequenced material came from blood. The source of these receptors is a woman aged 55-75 years with Graves' ophthalmopathy. Both conserved end residues are part of each CDR3. Each record gives: V gene, clone size, J gene, D gene, CDR3 protein, CDR3 DNA. D genes are given only for firm matches. A row's size may be missing; if present it is once, few, many or a size class.

>TRBV2|-|TRBJ2-6|-
CASTESGANVLTF
TGTGCCAGCACTGAATCTGGGGCCAACGTCCTGACTTTC
>TRBV6-2/TRBV6-3|few|TRBJ2-2|TRBD2
CASSYSFRAGGENTGELFF
TGTGCCAGCAGTTACTCGTTCCGAGCGGGAGGAGAAAACACCGGGGAGCTGTTTTTT
>TRBV7-2|few|TRBJ2-5|-
CASSWGRETQYF
TGTGCCAGTAGTTGGGGAAGAGAGACCCAGTACTTC
>TRBV4-2|-|TRBJ1-2|-
CASSQDLQVSGGGYTF
TGTGCCAGCAGCCAAGATCTACAAGTATCGGGAGGGGGCTACACCTTC
>TRBV9|few|TRBJ1-3|-
CASSAGDSGNTIYF
TGTGCCAGCAGCGCCGGGGACTCTGGAAACACCATATATTTT
>TRBV19|-|TRBJ2-3|-
CASSFGQTDTQYF
TGTGCCAGTAGTTTCGGACAGACAGATACGCAGTATTTT
>TRBV27|many|TRBJ2-2|-
CASSIRQDNTGELFF
TGTGCCAGCAGCATACGACAGGACAACACCGGGGAGCTGTTTTTT
>TRBV12-3/TRBV12-4|many|TRBJ2-5|-
CASKIRTTSEETQYF
TGTGCCAGCAAAATTCGGACGACCTCTGAAGAGACCCAGTACTTC
>TRBV5-1|many|TRBJ2-7|TRBD2
CASSLTSGIYEQYF
TGCGCCAGCAGCCTGACTAGCGGGATCTACGAGCAGTACTTC
>TRBV27|few|TRBJ2-7|TRBD1
CASSTRSRQGYYEQYF
TGTGCCAGCAGTACACGCTCCCGACAGGGATACTACGAGCAGTACTTC
>TRBV11-2|few|TRBJ1-3|-
CASSLEPTGIYTIYF
TGTGCCAGCAGCTTAGAGCCAACAGGGATCTACACCATATATTTT
>TRBV28|many|TRBJ1-5|-
CASNAGQGDQPQHF
TGTGCCAGCAACGCAGGGCAGGGCGATCAGCCCCAGCATTTT
>TRBV14|-|TRBJ2-7|-
CASSWGLYEQYF
TGTGCCAGCAGCTGGGGACTCTACGAGCAGTACTTC
>TRBV7-2|many|TRBJ2-7|-
CASSYHGTPYEQYF
TGTGCCAGCAGCTACCACGGAACCCCCTACGAGCAGTACTTC
>TRBV28|many|TRBJ2-7|-
CASHSGTIYEQYF
TGTGCCAGCCATTCCGGGACCATCTACGAGCAGTACTTC
>TRBV28|many|TRBJ1-2|-
CASTESRLGYTF
TGTGCCAGCACCGAGTCTCGTTTGGGCTACACCTTC
>TRBV5-1|-|TRBJ1-6|-
CASSQQGGTSPLHF
TGCGCCAGCAGCCAACAGGGCGGCACTTCACCCCTCCACTTT
>TRBV7-9|-|TRBJ1-5|-
CASSPIGTEHQPQHF
TGTGCCAGCAGCCCAATTGGGACGGAGCATCAGCCCCAGCATTTT
>TRBV30|many|TRBJ2-3|-
CAWSARGPSEYF
TGTGCCTGGAGTGCGAGAGGACCGAGCGAGTATTTT
>TRBV24-1|few|TRBJ1-5|-
CATSDPGSSQPQHF
TGTGCCACCAGTGATCCAGGTTCCAGTCAGCCCCAGCATTTT
>TRBV7-9|few|TRBJ2-4|-
CASSPYGQIPNIQYF
TGTGCCAGCAGCCCATACGGACAGATCCCGAACATTCAGTACTTC
>TRBV15|-|TRBJ2-5|-
CATSSTLPPLAETQYF
TGTGCCACCAGCAGTACGCTGCCCCCTCTCGCAGAGACCCAGTACTTC
>TRBV4-1|-|TRBJ1-3|-
CASSQGQVAGNTIYF
TGCGCCAGCAGCCAAGGACAGGTTGCTGGAAACACCATATATTTT
>TRBV11-2|-|TRBJ2-7|-
CASSLGTLADEQYF
TGTGCCAGCAGCCTAGGGACGCTAGCCGACGAGCAGTACTTC
>TRBV7-2|-|TRBJ2-7|-
CASSLRLMDIYEQYF
TGTGCCAGCAGCCTAAGGCTAATGGACATCTACGAGCAGTACTTC
>TRBV6-1|-|TRBJ2-1|TRBD1
CATNGNIGQGAHEQFF
TGTGCCACCAACGGGAATATAGGACAGGGGGCCCATGAGCAGTTCTTC
>TRBV27|-|TRBJ2-1|TRBD2
CASSPLGSGRVQFF
TGTGCCAGCAGTCCCCTGGGTAGCGGGAGGGTGCAGTTCTTC
>TRBV7-2|-|TRBJ1-5|-
CASSLAKGGGGNQRQHF
TGTGCCAGCAGCTTAGCGAAGGGGGGTGGGGGCAATCAGCGCCAGCATTTT
>TRBV3-1|many|TRBJ1-1|-
CASSQDYGGRSAFF
TGTGCCAGCAGCCAAGATTACGGGGGGCGATCGGCTTTCTTT